This TCR beta chain stems from a study of shared clonotypes between healthy human individuals. Whole-study results and caveats: Sorted-subset sequencing, rarefaction showed, was incomplete despite large depth.

Concerning this clone: The antigen is unknown.

Germline V gene data show CDR1 as MNHNS and CDR2 as SASEGT. This CDR3 is 14 amino acids long. Between the trimmed V and J ends, which lost 2 bases and 0 bases, there was a span of 8 bases. Authors' methods: Filtering differed since immunoSEQ provided only junctions, with no quality scores. TCRdb's table, derived via immunoSEQ multiplex PCR, lists solely in-frame clones and lacks some. Clonal size and the V and J genes are those of that table, whereas D and trimming came from the DNA. The sample contains roughly 530,000 clones, around 96% of which appear only once. The receptor comes from a woman aged 30 to 39 in good health. Material for sequencing was naive CD4+ T cells sorted from blood. As for subset: CD45RA+ positively selected. The chain combines TRBV6-1 with TRBJ2-7, with D possibly being TRBD1 (5 bases). CDR3 in amino acids: CASSELDISYEQYF. CDR3 sequence (DNA): TGTGCCAGCAGTGAACTGGACATCTCCTACGAGCAGTACTTC.